Following are 22 T cell receptor beta chains from one sample sequenced in a study of blood T cell repertoires in COVID-19. Sequencing used immunoSEQ multiplex PCR; TCRdb keeps in-frame clones, though not all of them. The sample consists of about 100,000 clones, over 80% of them appearing once. Sequencing was done on a sample of peripheral blood. Every receptor here comes from a man aged 65 to 85 with active or convalescent COVID-19.

The chain joins TRBV29-1 to TRBJ1-1; D is perhaps TRBD1 (5 bases). The V gene lost 4 bases and the J gene lost 5 bases, with 14 bases spanning the gap. The germline gives CDR1 SQVTM, CDR2 ANQGSEA. This CDR3 spans 13 amino acids. In DNA, the CDR3 is TGCAGCGTTGCGCAGGGTATAGGGACTGAAGCTTTCTTT. It encodes CSVAQGIGTEAFF.

This chain connects TRBV7-2 to TRBJ2-7, with a possible D match to TRBD1 (5 bases). The germline V gene encodes CDR1 SGHTA and CDR2 FQGNSA. The CDR3 contains 14 residues. V dropped 5 bases and J dropped 0 bases, with 11 bases sitting between them. As DNA, the CDR3 is TGTGCCAGCAGCCCCGACAGAAGCTCCTACGAGCAGTACTTC. This gives the protein CASSPDRSSYEQYF. Combining the CDR3 with reference TRBV7-2 and TRBJ2-7 gives the whole variable domain GAGVSQSPSNKVTEKGKDVELRCDPISGHTALYWYRQSLGQGLEFLIYFQGNSAPDKSGLPSDRFSAERTGGSVSTLTIQRTQQEDSAVYLCASSPDRSSYEQYFGPGTRLTVT.

This clone occurred once. The CDR3 nucleotides read TGTGCCAGCAGCCTGAACGGGACAGGGCTAACAATGAGCATTTTCTTC. Its translation: CASSLNGTGLTMSIFF. The chain combines TRBV5-4 with TRBJ2-1, with 9 bases identical to TRBD1. The CDR3 totals 16 residues. V lost 4 bases and J lost 16; bases outside the gene matches: 21. Germline V gene sequence: CDR1 SGHNT, CDR2 YYREEE (reference sequence).

This clone was detected once. CDR3 in DNA: TGTGCCAGTAGTGGCAGCAGGGGGAATTCACCCCTCCACTTT. Translated, it gives CASSGSRGNSPLHF. The chain joins TRBV19 to TRBJ1-6; 7 bases match TRBD1. CDR1 and CDR2 from the germline V gene are LNHDA and SQIVND (reference sequence). J lost 7 bases, V lost 5 bases, and 5 bases had no gene match. This CDR3 is 14 amino acids long. The full variable domain, in which reference TRBV19 and TRBJ1-6 provide the parts outside the CDR3, is DGGITQSPKYLFRKEGQNVTLSCEQNLNHDAMYWYRQDPGQGLRLIYYSQIVNDFQKGDIAEGYSVSREKKESFPLTVTSAQKNPTAFYLCASSGSRGNSPLHFGNGTRLTVT.

This clone was seen a handful of times. The rearrangement uses TRBV28 and TRBJ1-1; maybe TRBD1 (5 bases). V shed 7 bases and J shed 0 bases, with 12 bases lying between them. The CDR3 covers 14 residues. CDR1 MDHEN and CDR2 SYDVKM come from the germline V gene. The CDR3 DNA reads TGTGCCAGCAACCACCTGACAGTGAACACTGAAGCTTTCTTT. Amino acid sequence: CASNHLTVNTEAFF.

The V gene is TRBV27, the J gene TRBJ2-1; TRBD2 matches 7 bases. Looked up from germline, CDR1 is MNHEY and CDR2 is SMNVEV (reference sequence). The length of the CDR3 is 13 residues. V lost 0 bases to trimming and J lost 9 bases; unmatched junction nucleotides: 2. The CDR3 protein is CASSLSSGGEQFF. CDR3 coding DNA: TGTGCCAGCAGTTTATCATCGGGGGGTGAGCAGTTCTTC.

This clone showed up just a few times. The J gene is TRBJ2-7, the V gene TRBV6-5, with 9 bases identical to TRBD1. This CDR3 region has 14 residues. Germline V gives CDR1 MNHEY, CDR2 SVGAGI. V lost 7 bases to trimming and J lost 6 bases; unmatched junction nucleotides: 10. The CDR3 region is CASTIGPQGAEQYF. The CDR3, as DNA: TGTGCCAGCACTATCGGCCCACAGGGGGCCGAGCAGTACTTC.

The chain joins TRBV3-1 (or the pseudogene TRBV3-2) to TRBJ2-7; D uncertain. CDR1 is LGHDT, CDR2 YNNKEL, per germline (reference sequence). The CDR3 consists of 12 residues. V was cut by 2 bases and J by 3 bases, with 5 bases left in between. This CDR3 reads CASSQSNYEQYF. The CDR3 bases are TGTGCCAGCAGCCAATCCAACTACGAGCAGTACTTC.

V and J are TRBV30 and TRBJ1-5; D is perhaps TRBD1 (6 bases). The CDR3 runs to 13 residues. Between the trimmed V and J ends, which lost 3 bases and 5 bases, there was a span of 11 bases. In germline, CDR1 is GTSNPN, CDR2 SVGIG (reference sequence). CDR3: CAWRQGWDQPQHF. CDR3 nucleotide sequence: TGTGCCTGGAGACAGGGCTGGGATCAGCCCCAGCATTTT.

The chain uses TRBV30 and TRBJ2-7; D unclear. The CDR3 has 11 amino acids. Trimming shortened V by 1 base and J by 4 bases, and 5 bases separated the two germline ends. Per the germline V gene, CDR1 is GTSNPN and CDR2 is SVGIG (reference sequence). The CDR3 DNA follows: TGTGCCTGGAGTGAGAGGTACGAGCAGTACTTC. Protein sequence: CAWSERYEQYF.

The CDR3 here is CASSLNSGGTAVNSPLHF. CDR3 nucleotides: TGTGCCAGCAGCTTAAACTCCGGCGGGACAGCCGTAAATTCACCCCTCCACTTT. The chain uses TRBV11-2 and TRBJ1-6, with 7 bases matching TRBD1. This CDR3 is 18 amino acids long. Germline trimming cut 2 bases from V and 7 bases from J; bases unmatched to any gene: 14. Germline CDR1 SGHAT, CDR2 FQNNGV.

The rearrangement links TRBV7-3 to TRBJ2-7; D perhaps matches TRBD2 (6 bases). With 5 bases removed from V and 10 bases from J, the gap between germline ends came to 15 bases. CDR1 is SGHTA, CDR2 FQGTGA, per germline. The CDR3 runs to 12 residues. The CDR3 region is CASSQKEGEQYF. In DNA form, the CDR3 reads TGTGCCAGCAGCCAAAAGGAGGGAGAACAGTACTTC.

The chain recombines TRBV29-1 with TRBJ2-3, with 11 bases aligning to TRBD2. The CDR3 sequence is 16 residues long. The V and J ends lost 6 bases and 2 bases, in that order; junction bases with no gene match: 10. Germline V gene sequence: CDR1 SQVTM, CDR2 ANQGSEA. The chain's CDR3 is CSVFMGLADFTDTQYF. In nucleotides, the CDR3 is TGCAGCGTATTTATGGGACTAGCGGATTTCACAGATACGCAGTATTTT.

This chain links TRBV2 with TRBJ1-6, with D tentatively TRBD1 (5 bases). V lost 4 bases to trimming and J lost 1 base, with 5 bases between them. CDR1 and CDR2 from the germline V gene are SNHLY and FYNNEI. This CDR3 contains 14 residues. CDR3 in DNA: TGTGCCAGCAGTGGACAGTCCTATAATTCACCCCTCCACTTT. The encoded protein is CASSGQSYNSPLHF.

The chain joins TRBV2 to TRBJ2-1; D uncertain. V was clipped by 1 base and J by 12 bases, with 13 bases between them. The CDR3 has 13 amino acids. Germline CDR1 SNHLY, CDR2 FYNNEI. The DNA for the CDR3 is TGTGCCAGCAGTGAAGGGGCAGTTAACGTGCAGTTCTTC. This codes for CASSEGAVNVQFF.

This rearrangement joins TRBV5-1 to TRBJ2-1; D might be TRBD2 (5 bases). V lost 0 bases and J lost 5, with 12 bases in between. CDR3 length: 15 residues. Looked up from germline, CDR1 is SGHRS and CDR2 is YFSETQ. Here the CDR3 reads CASSLGLAPNNEQFF. The DNA of the CDR3 is TGCGCCAGCAGCTTGGGGCTAGCCCCGAACAATGAGCAGTTCTTC. Full variable domain (rest looked up from reference TRBV5-1 and TRBJ2-1): KAGVTQTPRYLIKTRGQQVTLSCSPISGHRSVSWYQQTPGQGLQFLFEYFSETQRNKGNFPGRFSGRQFSNSRSEMNVSTLELGDSALYLCASSLGLAPNNEQFFGPGTRLTVL.

CDR3: CASSGSGRGSYNEQFF. In nucleotides, the CDR3 is TGTGCCAGCAGTGGGAGTGGGCGGGGGTCCTACAATGAGCAGTTCTTC. This chain joins TRBV2 and TRBJ2-1; 7 positions agree with TRBD2. CDR1 and CDR2 from the germline V gene are SNHLY and FYNNEI. Losses at the gene ends were 4 bases for V and 1 base for J; bases not matched to a gene: 7. The CDR3 covers 16 residues.

The chain combines TRBV30 with TRBJ2-3; the D gene is possibly TRBD1 (5 bases). Looked up from germline, CDR1 is GTSNPN and CDR2 is SVGIG (reference sequence). CDR3 length: 12 amino acids. V lost 5 bases to trimming and J lost 6 bases, with 12 bases between them. In DNA, the CDR3 is TGTGCCTGGTCCTCAGGGCTGGATACGCAGTATTTT. This codes for CAWSSGLDTQYF.

A few counts support this clone. The chain recombines TRBV18 with TRBJ1-3, with 7 bases that match TRBD1. CDR3 length: 17 amino acids. Germline V CDR1 and CDR2: KGHSH, LQKENI. V lost 3 bases and J lost 0; bases outside the gene matches: 8. In DNA, the CDR3 is TGTGCCAGCTCACCCCCGCGACAGGGATCCTCTGGAAACACCATATATTTT. Translation: CASSPPRQGSSGNTIYF.

This sequence joins TRBV24-1 and TRBJ1-4; D is unclear. The germline gives CDR1 KGHDR, CDR2 SFDVKD. The CDR3 totals 15 residues. Trimming shortened V by 5 bases and J by 4 bases, and 13 bases separated the two germline ends. In nucleotides, the CDR3 is TGTGCCACCAGTGCCTCCCAAGGAGGTAATGAAAAACTGTTTTTT. This encodes CATSASQGGNEKLFF.

The gene calls are TRBV6-5 and TRBJ2-2, with a possible D match to TRBD1 (7 bases). V lost 5 bases and J 3 bases, leaving 13 bases between the germline ends. This CDR3 region has 15 residues. Germline loops: CDR1 MNHEY, CDR2 SVGAGI. CDR3 sequence (DNA): TGTGCCAGCAGTCCCAGGGGGGATGACACCGGGGAGCTGTTTTTT. The encoded protein is CASSPRGDDTGELFF.

The genes are TRBV5-1 and TRBJ2-7; D call uncertain. Trimming cost V 0 bases and J 2 bases, with 9 bases left between them. This CDR3 comprises 14 residues. Germline CDR1 reads SGHRS; CDR2 reads YFSETQ. In DNA form, the CDR3 reads TGCGCCAGCAGCTTGGGGTCCGCGCCCTACGAGCAGTACTTC. Translation: CASSLGSAPYEQYF.